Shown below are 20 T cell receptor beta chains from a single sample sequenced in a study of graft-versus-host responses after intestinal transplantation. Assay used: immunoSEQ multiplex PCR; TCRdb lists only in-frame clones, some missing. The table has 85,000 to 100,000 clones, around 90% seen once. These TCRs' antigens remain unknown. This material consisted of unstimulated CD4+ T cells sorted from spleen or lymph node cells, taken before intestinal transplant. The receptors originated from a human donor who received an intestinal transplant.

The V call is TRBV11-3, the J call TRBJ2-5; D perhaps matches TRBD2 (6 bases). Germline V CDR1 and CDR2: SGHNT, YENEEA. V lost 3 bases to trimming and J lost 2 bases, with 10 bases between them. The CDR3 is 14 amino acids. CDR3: CASSFGGAQETQYF. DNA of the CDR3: TGTGCCAGCAGCTTCGGCGGGGCTCAAGAGACCCAGTACTTC. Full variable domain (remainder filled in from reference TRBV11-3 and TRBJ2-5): EAGVVQSPRYKIIEKKQPVAFWCNPISGHNTLYWYLQNLGQGPELLIRYENEEAVDDSQLPKDRFSAERLKGVDSTLKIQPAELGDSAVYLCASSFGGAQETQYFGPGTRLLVL.

The DNA of the CDR3 is TGTGCCATCACCCGCGGGGAAAGGACTGAAGCTTTCTTT. Encoded protein: CAITRGERTEAFF. The rearrangement joins TRBV10-3 to TRBJ1-1; unclear D gene. Trimming took off 7 bases at V and 5 bases at J, with 14 bases between the two ends. Germline V lookup: CDR1 ENHRY, CDR2 SYGVKD. The CDR3 contains 13 residues.

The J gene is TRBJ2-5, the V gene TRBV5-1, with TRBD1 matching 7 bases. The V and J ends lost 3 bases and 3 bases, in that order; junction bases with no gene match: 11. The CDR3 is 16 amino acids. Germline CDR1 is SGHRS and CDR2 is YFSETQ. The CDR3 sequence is CASSSNTGVVEETQYF. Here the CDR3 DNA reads TGCGCCAGCAGCTCAAACACAGGGGTTGTTGAAGAGACCCAGTACTTC.

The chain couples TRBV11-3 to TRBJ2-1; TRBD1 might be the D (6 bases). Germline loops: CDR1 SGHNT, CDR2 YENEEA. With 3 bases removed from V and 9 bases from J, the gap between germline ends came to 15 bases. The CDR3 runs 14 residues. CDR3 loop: CASSFPGTSSEQFF. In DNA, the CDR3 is TGTGCCAGCAGCTTCCCCGGGACATCGAGTGAGCAGTTCTTC.

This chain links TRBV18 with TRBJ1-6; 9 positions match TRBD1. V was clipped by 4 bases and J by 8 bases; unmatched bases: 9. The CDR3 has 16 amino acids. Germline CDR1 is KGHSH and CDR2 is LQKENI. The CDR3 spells CASSRLDRGGDSPLHF. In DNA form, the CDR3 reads TGTGCCAGCTCACGCCTGGACAGGGGAGGGGATTCACCCCTCCACTTT.

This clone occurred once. The CDR3, as DNA: TGTGCCATCAGTGACCCAACTTACACTGAAGCTTTCTTT. Translating gives CAISDPTYTEAFF. V and J are TRBV10-3 and TRBJ1-1; D is unclear. From germline, CDR1 is ENHRY and CDR2 SYGVKD. The length of the CDR3 is 13 residues. Trimming took 3 bases from V and 3 from J, leaving 8 bases between them.

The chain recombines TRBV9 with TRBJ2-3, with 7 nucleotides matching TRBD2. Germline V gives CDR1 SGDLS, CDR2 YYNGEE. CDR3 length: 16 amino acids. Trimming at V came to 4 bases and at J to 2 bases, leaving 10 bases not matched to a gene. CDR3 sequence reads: CASSPRLAGVTDTQYF. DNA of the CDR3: TGTGCCAGCAGCCCCCGTTTGGCGGGGGTCACAGATACGCAGTATTTT.

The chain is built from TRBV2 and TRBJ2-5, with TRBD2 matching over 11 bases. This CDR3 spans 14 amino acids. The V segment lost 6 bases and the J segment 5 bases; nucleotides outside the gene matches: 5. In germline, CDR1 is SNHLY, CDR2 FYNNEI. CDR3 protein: CASRSRLAGETQYF. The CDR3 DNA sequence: TGTGCCAGCAGATCCCGACTAGCGGGGGAGACCCAGTACTTC.

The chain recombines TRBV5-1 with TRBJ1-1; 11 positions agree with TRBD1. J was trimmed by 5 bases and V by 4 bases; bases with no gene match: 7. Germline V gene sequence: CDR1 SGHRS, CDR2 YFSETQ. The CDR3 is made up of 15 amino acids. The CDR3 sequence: CASSKDRGRRTEAFF. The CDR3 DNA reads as TGCGCCAGCAGCAAGGACAGGGGGCGTAGAACTGAAGCTTTCTTT.

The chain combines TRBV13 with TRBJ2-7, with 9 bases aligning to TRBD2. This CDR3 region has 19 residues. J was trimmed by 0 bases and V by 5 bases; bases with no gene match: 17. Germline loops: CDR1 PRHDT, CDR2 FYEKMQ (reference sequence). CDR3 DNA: TGTGCCAGCAGCGGAAATAGCGGGGGCCTAACAAGGCGCTCCTACGAGCAGTACTTC. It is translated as CASSGNSGGLTRRSYEQYF.

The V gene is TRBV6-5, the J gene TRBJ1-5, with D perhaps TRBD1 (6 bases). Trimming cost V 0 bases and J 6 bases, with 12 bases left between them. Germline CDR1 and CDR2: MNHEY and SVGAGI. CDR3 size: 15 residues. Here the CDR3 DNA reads TGTGCCAGCAGTTACTCAGGGGGGGCCCTTCAGCCCCAGCATTTT. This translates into CASSYSGGALQPQHF.

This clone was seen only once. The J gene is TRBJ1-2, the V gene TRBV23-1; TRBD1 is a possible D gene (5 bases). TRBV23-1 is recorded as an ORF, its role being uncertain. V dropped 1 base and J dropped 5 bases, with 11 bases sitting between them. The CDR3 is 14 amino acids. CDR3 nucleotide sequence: TGCGCCAGCAGTCAATGGGCCGGGGGGTATGGCTACACCTTC. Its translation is CASSQWAGGYGYTF.

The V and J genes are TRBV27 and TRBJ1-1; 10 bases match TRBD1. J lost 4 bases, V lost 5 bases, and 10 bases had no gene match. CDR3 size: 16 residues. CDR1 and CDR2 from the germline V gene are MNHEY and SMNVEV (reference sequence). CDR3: CASSPPTGGASTEAFF. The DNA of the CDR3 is TGTGCCAGCAGTCCCCCGACAGGGGGCGCCTCCACTGAAGCTTTCTTT.

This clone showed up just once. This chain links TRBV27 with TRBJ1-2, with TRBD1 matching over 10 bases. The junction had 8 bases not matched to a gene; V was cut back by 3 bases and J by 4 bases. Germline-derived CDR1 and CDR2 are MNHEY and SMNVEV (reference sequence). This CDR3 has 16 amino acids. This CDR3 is CASSLVRQGAFYGYTF. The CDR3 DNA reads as TGTGCCAGCAGTTTGGTACGACAGGGGGCCTTCTATGGCTACACCTTC.

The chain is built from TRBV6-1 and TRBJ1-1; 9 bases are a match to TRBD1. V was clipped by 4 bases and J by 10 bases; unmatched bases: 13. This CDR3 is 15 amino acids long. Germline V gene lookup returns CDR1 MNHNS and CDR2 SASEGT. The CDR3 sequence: CASSGTPGQGTSAFF. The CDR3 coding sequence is TGTGCCAGCAGTGGTACTCCGGGACAGGGAACCTCAGCTTTCTTT.

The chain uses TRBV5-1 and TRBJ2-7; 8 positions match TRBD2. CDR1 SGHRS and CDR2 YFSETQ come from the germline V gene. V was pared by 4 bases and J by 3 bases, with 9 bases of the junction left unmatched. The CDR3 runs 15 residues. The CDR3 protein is CASSDASRGGYEQYF. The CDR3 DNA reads TGCGCCAGCAGCGACGCATCACGGGGGGGCTACGAGCAGTACTTC.

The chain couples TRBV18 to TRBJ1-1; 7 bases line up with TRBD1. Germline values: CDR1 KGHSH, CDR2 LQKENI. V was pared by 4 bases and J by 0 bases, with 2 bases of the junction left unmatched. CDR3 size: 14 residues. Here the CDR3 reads CASSRTGVNTEAFF. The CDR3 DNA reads TGTGCCAGCTCACGAACAGGGGTGAACACTGAAGCTTTCTTT.

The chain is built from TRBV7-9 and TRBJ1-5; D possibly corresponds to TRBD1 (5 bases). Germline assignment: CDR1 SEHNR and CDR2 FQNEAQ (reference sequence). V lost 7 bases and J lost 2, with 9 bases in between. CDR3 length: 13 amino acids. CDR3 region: CASTGGRNQPQHF. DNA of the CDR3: TGTGCCAGCACCGGGGGTCGCAATCAGCCCCAGCATTTT.

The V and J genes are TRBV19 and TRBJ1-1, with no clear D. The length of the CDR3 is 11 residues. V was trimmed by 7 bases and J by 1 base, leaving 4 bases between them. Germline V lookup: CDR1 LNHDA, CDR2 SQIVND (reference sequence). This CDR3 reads CASTSNTEAFF. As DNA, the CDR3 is TGTGCCAGTACCTCGAACACTGAAGCTTTCTTT. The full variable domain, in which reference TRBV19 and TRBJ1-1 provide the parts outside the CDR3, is DGGITQSPKYLFRKEGQNVTLSCEQNLNHDAMYWYRQDPGQGLRLIYYSQIVNDFQKGDIAEGYSVSREKKESFPLTVTSAQKNPTAFYLCASTSNTEAFFGQGTRLTVV.

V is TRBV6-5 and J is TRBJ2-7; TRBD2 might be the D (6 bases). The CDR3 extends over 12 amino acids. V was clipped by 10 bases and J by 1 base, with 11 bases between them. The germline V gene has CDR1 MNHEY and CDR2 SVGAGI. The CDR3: CATKSGSYEQYF. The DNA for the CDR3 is TGTGCCACCAAAAGCGGGTCCTACGAGCAGTACTTC.